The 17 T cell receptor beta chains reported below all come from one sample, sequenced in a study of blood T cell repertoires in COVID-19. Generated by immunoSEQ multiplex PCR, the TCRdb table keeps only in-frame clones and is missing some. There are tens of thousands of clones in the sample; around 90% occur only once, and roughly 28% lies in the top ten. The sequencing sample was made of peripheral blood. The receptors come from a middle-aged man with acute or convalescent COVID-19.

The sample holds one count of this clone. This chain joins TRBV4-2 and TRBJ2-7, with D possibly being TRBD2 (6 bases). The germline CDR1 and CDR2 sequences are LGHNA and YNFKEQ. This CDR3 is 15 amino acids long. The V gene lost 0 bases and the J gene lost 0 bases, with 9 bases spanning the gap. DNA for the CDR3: TGTGCCAGCAGCCAAGAAGTTAGCGGCTCCTACGAGCAGTACTTC. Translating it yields CASSQEVSGSYEQYF.

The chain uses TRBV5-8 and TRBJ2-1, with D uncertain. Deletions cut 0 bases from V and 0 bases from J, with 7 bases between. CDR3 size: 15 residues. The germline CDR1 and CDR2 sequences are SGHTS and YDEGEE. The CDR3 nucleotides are TGTGCCAGCAGCTTGGGGTTCTACTCCTACAATGAGCAGTTCTTC. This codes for CASSLGFYSYNEQFF.

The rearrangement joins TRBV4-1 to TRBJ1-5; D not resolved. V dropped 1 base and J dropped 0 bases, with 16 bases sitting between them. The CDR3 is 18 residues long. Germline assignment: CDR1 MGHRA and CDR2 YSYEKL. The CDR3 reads CASSQVRVGRRSNQPQHF. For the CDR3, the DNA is TGCGCCAGCAGCCAAGTGAGGGTGGGAAGGCGTAGCAATCAGCCCCAGCATTTT.

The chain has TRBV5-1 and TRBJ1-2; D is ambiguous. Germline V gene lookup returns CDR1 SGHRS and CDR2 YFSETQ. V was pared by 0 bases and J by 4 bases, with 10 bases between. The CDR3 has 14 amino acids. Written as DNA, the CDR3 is TGCGCCAGCAGCTTGGAACCCAGGTCCTATGGCTACACCTTC. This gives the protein CASSLEPRSYGYTF. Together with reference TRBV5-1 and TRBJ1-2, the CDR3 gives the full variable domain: KAGVTQTPRYLIKTRGQQVTLSCSPISGHRSVSWYQQTPGQGLQFLFEYFSETQRNKGNFPGRFSGRQFSNSRSEMNVSTLELGDSALYLCASSLEPRSYGYTFGSGTRLTVV.

CDR3 nucleotide sequence: TGTGCCAGCAGGGATAGCGGGGGGTCCACAGATACGCAGTATTTT. Residues: CASRDSGGSTDTQYF. The rearrangement joins TRBV6-4 to TRBJ2-3; 10 bases line up with TRBD2. The CDR3 has 15 residues. After removal of 6 bases from V and 2 bases from J, the junction contained 5 bases not matched to a gene. Germline V lookup: CDR1 MRHNA, CDR2 SNTAGT.

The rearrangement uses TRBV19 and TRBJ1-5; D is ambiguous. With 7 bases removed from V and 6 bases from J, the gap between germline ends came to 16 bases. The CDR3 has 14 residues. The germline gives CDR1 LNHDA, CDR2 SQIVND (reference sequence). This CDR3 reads CASTASQVSQPQHF. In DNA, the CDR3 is TGTGCCAGTACCGCCAGCCAGGTGAGTCAGCCCCAGCATTTT. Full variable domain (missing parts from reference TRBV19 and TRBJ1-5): DGGITQSPKYLFRKEGQNVTLSCEQNLNHDAMYWYRQDPGQGLRLIYYSQIVNDFQKGDIAEGYSVSREKKESFPLTVTSAQKNPTAFYLCASTASQVSQPQHFGDGTRLSIL.

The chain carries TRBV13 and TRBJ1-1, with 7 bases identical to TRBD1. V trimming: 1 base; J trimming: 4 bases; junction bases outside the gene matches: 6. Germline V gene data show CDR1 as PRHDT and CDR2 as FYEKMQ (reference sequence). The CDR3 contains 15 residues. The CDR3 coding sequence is TGTGCCAGCAGCTTAGATTTAGGGGGCGCCACTGAAGCTTTCTTT. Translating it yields CASSLDLGGATEAFF.

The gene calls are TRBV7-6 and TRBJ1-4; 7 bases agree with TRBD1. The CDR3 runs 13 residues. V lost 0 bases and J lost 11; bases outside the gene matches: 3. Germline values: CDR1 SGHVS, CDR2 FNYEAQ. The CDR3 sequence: CASSLAPTGKLFF. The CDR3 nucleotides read TGTGCCAGCAGCTTAGCGCCGACAGGGAAACTGTTTTTT.

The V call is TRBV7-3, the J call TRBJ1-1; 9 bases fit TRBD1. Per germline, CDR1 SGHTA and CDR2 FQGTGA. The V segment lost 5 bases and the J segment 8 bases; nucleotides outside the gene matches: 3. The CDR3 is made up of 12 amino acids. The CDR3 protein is CASSEQGAEAFF. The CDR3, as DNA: TGTGCCAGCAGCGAACAGGGGGCGGAAGCTTTCTTT.

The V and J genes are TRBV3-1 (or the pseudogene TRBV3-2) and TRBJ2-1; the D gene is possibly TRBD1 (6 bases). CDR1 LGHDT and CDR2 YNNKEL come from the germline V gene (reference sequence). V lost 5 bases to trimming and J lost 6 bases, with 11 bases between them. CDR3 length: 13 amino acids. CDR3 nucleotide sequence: TGTGCCAGCAGCGGACAAGGGGGCAATGAGCAGTTCTTC. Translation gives CASSGQGGNEQFF.

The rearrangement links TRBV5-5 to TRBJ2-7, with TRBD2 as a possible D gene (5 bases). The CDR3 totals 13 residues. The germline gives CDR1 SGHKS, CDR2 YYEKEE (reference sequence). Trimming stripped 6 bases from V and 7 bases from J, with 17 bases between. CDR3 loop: CASTRTPSGEQYF. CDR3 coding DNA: TGTGCCAGCACCAGGACTCCTTCGGGGGAGCAGTACTTC.

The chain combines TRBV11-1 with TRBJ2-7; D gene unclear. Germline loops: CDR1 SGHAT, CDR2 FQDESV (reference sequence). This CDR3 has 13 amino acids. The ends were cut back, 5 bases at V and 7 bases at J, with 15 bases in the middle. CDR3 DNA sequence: TGTGCCAGCAGCGTCCGACATCTGACGGAGCAGTACTTC. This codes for CASSVRHLTEQYF.

CDR3 nucleotide sequence: TGTGCCACCACTAGCGGGGGGGAGATCTACGAGCAGTACTTC. Its protein is CATTSGGEIYEQYF. The chain recombines TRBV10-3 with TRBJ2-7, with 13 bases that match TRBD2. This CDR3 has 14 residues. Germline CDR1 reads ENHRY; CDR2 reads SYGVKD. The V segment lost 10 bases and the J segment 3 bases; nucleotides outside the gene matches: 6.

CDR3 coding DNA: TGTGCCAGCAGTGGGCCTCTGGGCTCAGGGTCACCCCTCCACTTT. Amino acid sequence: CASSGPLGSGSPLHF. V usage is TRBV25-1 and J usage is TRBJ1-6, with D perhaps matching TRBD1 (5 bases). Germline V gives CDR1 MGHDK, CDR2 SYGVNS. V lost 4 bases and J lost 10, with 17 bases in between. This CDR3 comprises 15 residues. The entire variable domain, with the rest obtained from reference TRBV25-1 and TRBJ1-6, is as follows: EADIYQTPRYLVIGTGKKITLECSQTMGHDKMYWYQQDPGMELHLIHYSYGVNSTEKGDLSSESTVSRIRTEHFPLTLESARPSHTSQYLCASSGPLGSGSPLHFGNGTRLTVT.

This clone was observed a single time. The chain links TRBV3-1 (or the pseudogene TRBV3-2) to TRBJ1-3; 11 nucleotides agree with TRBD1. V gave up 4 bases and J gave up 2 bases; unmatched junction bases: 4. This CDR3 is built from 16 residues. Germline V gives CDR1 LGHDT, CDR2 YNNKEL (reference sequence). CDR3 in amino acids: CASSRGGQGAGNTIYF. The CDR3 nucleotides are TGTGCCAGCAGCCGTGGGGGACAGGGGGCTGGAAACACCATATATTTT.

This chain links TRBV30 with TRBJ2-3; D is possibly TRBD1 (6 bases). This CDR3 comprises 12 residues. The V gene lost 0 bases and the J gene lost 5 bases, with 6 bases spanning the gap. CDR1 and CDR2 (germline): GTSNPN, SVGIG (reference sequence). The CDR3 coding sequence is TGTGCCTGGAGTGTAGGGGGAGATACGCAGTATTTT. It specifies CAWSVGGDTQYF.

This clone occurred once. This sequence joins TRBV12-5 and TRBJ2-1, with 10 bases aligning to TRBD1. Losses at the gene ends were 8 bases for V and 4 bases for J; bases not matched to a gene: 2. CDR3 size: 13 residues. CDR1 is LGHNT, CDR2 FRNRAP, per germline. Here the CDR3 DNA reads TGTGCTAGTCGACAGGGGGCTTACAATGAGCAGTTCTTC. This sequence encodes CASRQGAYNEQFF.